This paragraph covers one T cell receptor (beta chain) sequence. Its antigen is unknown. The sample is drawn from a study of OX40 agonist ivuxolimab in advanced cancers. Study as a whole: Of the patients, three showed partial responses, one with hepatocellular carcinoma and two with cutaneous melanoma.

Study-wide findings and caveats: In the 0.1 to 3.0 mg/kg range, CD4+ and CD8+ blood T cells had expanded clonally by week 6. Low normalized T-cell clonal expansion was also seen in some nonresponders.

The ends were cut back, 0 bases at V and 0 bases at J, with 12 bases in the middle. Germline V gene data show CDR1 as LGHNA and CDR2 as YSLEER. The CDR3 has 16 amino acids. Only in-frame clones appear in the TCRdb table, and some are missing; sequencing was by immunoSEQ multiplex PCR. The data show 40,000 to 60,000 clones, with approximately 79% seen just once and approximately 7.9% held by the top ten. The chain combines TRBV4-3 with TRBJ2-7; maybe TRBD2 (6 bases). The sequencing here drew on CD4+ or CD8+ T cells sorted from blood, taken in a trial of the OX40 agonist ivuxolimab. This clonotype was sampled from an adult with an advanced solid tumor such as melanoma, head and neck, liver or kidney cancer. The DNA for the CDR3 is TGCGCCAGCAGCCAAGATATCGGGGGAGCCTCCTACGAGCAGTACTTC. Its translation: CASSQDIGGASYEQYF.